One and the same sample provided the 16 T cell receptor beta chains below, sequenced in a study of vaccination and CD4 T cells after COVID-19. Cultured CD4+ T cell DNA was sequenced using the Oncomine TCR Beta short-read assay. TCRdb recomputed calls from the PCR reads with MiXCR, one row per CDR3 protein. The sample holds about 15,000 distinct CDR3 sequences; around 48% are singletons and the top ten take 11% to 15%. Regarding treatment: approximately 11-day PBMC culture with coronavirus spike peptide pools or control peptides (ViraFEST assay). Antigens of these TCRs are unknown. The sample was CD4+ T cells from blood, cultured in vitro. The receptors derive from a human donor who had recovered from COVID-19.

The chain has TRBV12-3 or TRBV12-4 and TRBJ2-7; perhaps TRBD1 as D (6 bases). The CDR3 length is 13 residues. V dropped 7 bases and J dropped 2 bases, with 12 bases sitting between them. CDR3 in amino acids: CASNRDVAYEQYF. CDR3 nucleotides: TGTGCCAGCAACAGGGACGTCGCCTACGAGCAGTACTTC.

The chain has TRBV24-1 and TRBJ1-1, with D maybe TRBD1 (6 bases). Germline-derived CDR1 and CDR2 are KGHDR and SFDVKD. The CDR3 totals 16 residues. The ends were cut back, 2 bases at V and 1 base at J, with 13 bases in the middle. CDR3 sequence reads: CATSDSRGARNTEAFF. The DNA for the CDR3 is TGTGCCACCAGTGATTCCCGGGGGGCGAGGAACACTGAAGCTTTCTTT.

The chain's CDR3 is CASSKLGGATDTQYF. The CDR3 DNA reads TGTGCCAGCAGCAAACTAGGGGGGGCCACAGATACGCAGTATTTT. The chain combines TRBV5-5 with TRBJ2-3, with a tentative D call TRBD2 (7 bases). CDR1 is SGHKS, CDR2 YYEKEE, per germline (reference sequence). The CDR3 is 15 residues long. The V gene lost 4 bases and the J gene lost 2 bases, with 14 bases spanning the gap.

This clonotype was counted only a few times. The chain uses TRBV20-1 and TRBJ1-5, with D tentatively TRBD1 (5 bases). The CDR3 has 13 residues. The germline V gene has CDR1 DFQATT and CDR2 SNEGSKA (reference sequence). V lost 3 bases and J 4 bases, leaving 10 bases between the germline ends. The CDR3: CSASQGPNQPQHF. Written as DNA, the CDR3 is TGCAGTGCTAGTCAGGGACCAAATCAGCCCCAGCATTTT.

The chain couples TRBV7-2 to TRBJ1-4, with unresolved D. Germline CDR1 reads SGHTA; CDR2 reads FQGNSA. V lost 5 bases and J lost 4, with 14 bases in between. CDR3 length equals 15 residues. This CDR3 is CASSQNSPSNEKLFF. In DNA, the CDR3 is TGTGCCAGCAGCCAAAACAGCCCCAGTAATGAAAAACTGTTTTTT.

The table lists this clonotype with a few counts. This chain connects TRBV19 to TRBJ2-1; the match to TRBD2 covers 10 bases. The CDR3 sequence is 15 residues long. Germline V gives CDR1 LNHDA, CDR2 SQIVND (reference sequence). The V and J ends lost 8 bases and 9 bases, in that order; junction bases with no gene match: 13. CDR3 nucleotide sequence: TGTGCCAGTGGGGGACGGTCACTAGCGGGGTTTGAGCAGTTCTTC. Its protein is CASGGRSLAGFEQFF. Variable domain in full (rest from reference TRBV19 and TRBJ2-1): DGGITQSPKYLFRKEGQNVTLSCEQNLNHDAMYWYRQDPGQGLRLIYYSQIVNDFQKGDIAEGYSVSREKKESFPLTVTSAQKNPTAFYLCASGGRSLAGFEQFFGPGTRLTVL.

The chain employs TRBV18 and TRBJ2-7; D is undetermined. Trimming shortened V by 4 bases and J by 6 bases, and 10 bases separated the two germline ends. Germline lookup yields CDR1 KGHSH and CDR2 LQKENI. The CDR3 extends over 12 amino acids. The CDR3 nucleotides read TGTGCCAGCTCACAGAGCTTCGGCGAGCAGTACTTC. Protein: CASSQSFGEQYF. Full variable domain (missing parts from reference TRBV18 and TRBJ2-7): NAGVMQNPRHLVRRRGQEARLRCSPMKGHSHVYWYRQLPEEGLKFMVYLQKENIIDESGMPKERFSAEFPKEGPSILRIQQVVRGDSAAYFCASSQSFGEQYFGPGTRLTVT.

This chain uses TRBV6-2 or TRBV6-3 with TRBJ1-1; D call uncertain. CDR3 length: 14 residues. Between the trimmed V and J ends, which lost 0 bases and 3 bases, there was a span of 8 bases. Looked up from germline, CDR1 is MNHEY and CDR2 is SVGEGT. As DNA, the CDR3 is TGTGCCAGCAGTTACTCACGATATGACACTGAAGCTTTCTTT. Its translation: CASSYSRYDTEAFF.

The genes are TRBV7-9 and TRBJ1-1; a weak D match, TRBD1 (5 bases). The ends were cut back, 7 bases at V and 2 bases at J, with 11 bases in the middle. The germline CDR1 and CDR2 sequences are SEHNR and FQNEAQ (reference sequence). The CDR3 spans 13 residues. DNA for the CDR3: TGTGCCAGCATTCGAACAGGAAACACTGAAGCTTTCTTT. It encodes CASIRTGNTEAFF.

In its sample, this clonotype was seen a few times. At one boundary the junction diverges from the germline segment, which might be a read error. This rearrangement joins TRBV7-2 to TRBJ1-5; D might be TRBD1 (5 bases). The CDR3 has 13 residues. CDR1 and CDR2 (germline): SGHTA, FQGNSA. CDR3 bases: TGTGCCAGTAGCTCGGACAATCATCAGCCCCAGCATTTT. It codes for CASSSDNHQPQHF.

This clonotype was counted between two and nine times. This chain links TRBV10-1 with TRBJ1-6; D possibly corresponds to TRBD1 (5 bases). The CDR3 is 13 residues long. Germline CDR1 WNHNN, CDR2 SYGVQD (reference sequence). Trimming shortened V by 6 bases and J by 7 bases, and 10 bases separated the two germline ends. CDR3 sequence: CASRKTDNSPLHF. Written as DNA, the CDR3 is TGCGCCAGCAGGAAGACAGACAATTCACCCCTCCACTTT.

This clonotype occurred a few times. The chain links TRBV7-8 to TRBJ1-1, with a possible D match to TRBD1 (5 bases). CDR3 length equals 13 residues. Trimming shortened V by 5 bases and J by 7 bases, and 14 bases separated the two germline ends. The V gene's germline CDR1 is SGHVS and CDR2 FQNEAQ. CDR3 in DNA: TGTGCCAGCAGCCTGGGACGGAGAAATGAAGCTTTCTTT. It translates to CASSLGRRNEAFF. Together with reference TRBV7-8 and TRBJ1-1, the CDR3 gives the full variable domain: GAGVSQSPRYKVAKRGQDVALRCDPISGHVSLFWYQQALGQGPEFLTYFQNEAQLDKSGLPSDRFFAERPEGSVSTLKIQRTQQEDSAVYLCASSLGRRNEAFFGQGTRLTVV.

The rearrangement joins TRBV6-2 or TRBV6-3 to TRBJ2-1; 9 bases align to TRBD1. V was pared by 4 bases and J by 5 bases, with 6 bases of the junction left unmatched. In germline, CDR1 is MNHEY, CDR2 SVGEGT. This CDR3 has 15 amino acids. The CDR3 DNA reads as TGTGCCAGCAGTTTAACCGGGACAGGGCACAATGAGCAGTTCTTC. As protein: CASSLTGTGHNEQFF.

The CDR3 DNA follows: TGTGCCAGCAAACGGACACGGGCGGACGAGCAGTACTTC. Its translation: CASKRTRADEQYF. The chain employs TRBV27 and TRBJ2-7; D perhaps matches TRBD1 (5 bases). The CDR3 runs 13 residues. CDR1 is MNHEY and CDR2 is SMNVEV in the germline V gene (reference sequence). The V gene lost 7 bases and the J gene lost 5 bases, with 15 bases spanning the gap.

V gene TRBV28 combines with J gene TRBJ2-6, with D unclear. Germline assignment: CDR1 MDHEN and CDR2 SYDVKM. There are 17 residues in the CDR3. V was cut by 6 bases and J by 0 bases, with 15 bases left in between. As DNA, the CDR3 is TGTGCCAGCAGATTTACGGGTCTCAACTCTGGGGCCAACGTCCTGACTTTC. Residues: CASRFTGLNSGANVLTF.

CDR3 loop: CASSLQGFSSGNTIYF. The DNA for the CDR3 is TGTGCCAGCAGCTTACAGGGATTCAGCTCTGGAAACACCATATATTTT. This chain connects TRBV7-2 to TRBJ1-3, with D perhaps TRBD1 (5 bases). V gave up 2 bases and J gave up 0 bases, with 11 bases separating them. The CDR3 has 16 residues. Germline values: CDR1 SGHTA, CDR2 FQGNSA.